Sequencing of this T cell receptor (beta chain) was carried out in a study of CD8+ T cells in alopecia areata. Study-level background: Dosing with tofacitinib proceeded for 6 to 18 months, followed by 6 months off drug.

Overall study findings and caveats: Lesional scalp, notably in alopecia totalis/universalis, had clonality above that of normal scalp. Sequences from scalp samples also cover resident alphabeta T cells of normal skin.

Of note for this clone: What it binds is not known.

The CDR3 covers 16 residues. Trimming cost V 7 bases and J 6 bases; bases outside gene matches: 12. The germline CDR1 and CDR2 sequences are SEHNR and FQNEAQ (reference sequence). RNA extraction and reverse transcription yielded cDNA as sequencing template. Some clones are missing from TCRdb's copy, which holds only in-frame ones; the method was immunoSEQ multiplex PCR. The sample lists roughly 130,000 clones, 45% to 65% occurring once. Those with alopecia areata gave lesional scalp punch biopsies and peripheral blood. V is TRBV7-9 and J is TRBJ2-1, with 10 bases lining up with TRBD2. The source of this sequence is a human donor with alopecia areata. Specimen: CD4+ T cells sorted from blood, collected at week 0. The CDR3 sequence: CASTLSLSSGGNEQFF. CDR3 nucleotides: TGTGCCAGCACGCTATCCCTATCTAGCGGGGGCAATGAGCAGTTCTTC. The whole variable domain, filled in from reference TRBV7-9 and TRBJ2-1, reads DTGVSQNPRHKITKRGQNVTFRCDPISEHNRLYWYRQTLGQGPEFLTYFQNEAQLEKSRLLSDRFSAERPKGSFSTLEIQRTEQGDSAMYLCASTLSLSSGGNEQFFGPGTRLTVL.